This T cell receptor beta chain emerged from a study of T cell repertoires in cytomegalovirus infection. Study in general: TCR beta signatures that were public indicated CMV infection and matching HLA type. Findings and caveats of the study: The study found HLA-C-restricted CMV-specific TCR beta clonotypes dominating the ex vivo response. People with CMV and the relevant HLA were identified by cumulative public TCR beta family frequency.

As concerns this clonotype: The antigen is unknown.

V was shortened by 6 bases and J by 0 bases, with 11 bases between the two germline ends. The CDR3 consists of 14 residues. The germline gives CDR1 SGHDT, CDR2 YYEEEE. TCRdb reanalysed the reads using MiXCR and keeps one entry per CDR3 protein. Among about 310,000 distinct CDR3 sequences, about a sixth were seen once, and the ten largest hold approximately 12%. The clonotype was recovered from a human donor in good health (CMV status not recorded). Some clones in this sample may be carry-over from other donors' samples. The sample taken for sequencing was PBMCs. The V gene is TRBV5-6, the J gene TRBJ2-3; D uncertain. DNA for the CDR3: TGTGCCAGCACCGTAGGACCTAGCACAGATACGCAGTATTTT. Its protein is CASTVGPSTDTQYF.